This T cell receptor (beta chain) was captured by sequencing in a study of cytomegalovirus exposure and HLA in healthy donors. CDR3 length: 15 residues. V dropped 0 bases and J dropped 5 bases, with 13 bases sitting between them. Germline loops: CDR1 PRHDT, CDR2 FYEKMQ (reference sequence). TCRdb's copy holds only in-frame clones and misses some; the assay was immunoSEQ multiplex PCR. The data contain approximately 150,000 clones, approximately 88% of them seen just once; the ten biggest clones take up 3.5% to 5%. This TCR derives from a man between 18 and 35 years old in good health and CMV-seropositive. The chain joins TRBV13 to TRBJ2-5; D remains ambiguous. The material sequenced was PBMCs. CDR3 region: CASSLGRSSPETQYF. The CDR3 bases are TGTGCCAGCAGCTTAGGCCGTTCCAGTCCGGAGACCCAGTACTTC. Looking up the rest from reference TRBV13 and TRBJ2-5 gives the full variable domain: AAGVIQSPRHLIKEKRETATLKCYPIPRHDTVYWYQQGPGQDPQFLISFYEKMQSDKGSIPDRFSAQQFSDYHSELNMSSLELGDSALYFCASSLGRSSPETQYFGPGTRLLVL.